Presented here are 22 T cell receptor beta chains from one specimen sequenced in a study of cytomegalovirus exposure and HLA in healthy donors (dated by TCRdb to about 2017). The method was the immunoSEQ multiplex PCR assay. A mixture of 60 forward primers for TCR Vbeta segments and 13 reverse primers for TCR Jbeta segments was used in the multiplex PCR. TCRdb carries this immuneACCESS record with in-frame sequences only. Its versions omit some clonotypes, under half of them owing to an unresolved V gene in the studies checked, with the rest unexplained. The sample profile shows about 160,000 clones; 68% of them were found once. The ten largest make up about 1.3% of the sample. Sequencing was done on a sample of PBMCs. These TCRs come from a man aged 50 to 59 in good health and CMV-seronegative.

This chain uses TRBV4-1 with TRBJ2-7, with D possibly being TRBD1 (5 bases). Trimming shortened V by 4 bases and J by 4 bases, and 26 bases separated the two germline ends. This CDR3 region has 18 residues. CDR1 is MGHRA, CDR2 YSYEKL, per germline. In DNA, the CDR3 is TGCGCCAGCAGCCTTATTAACCTACAGGCGTTGTTCCCTTACGAGCAGTACTTC. Translated, it gives CASSLINLQALFPYEQYF.

To note about this clone: The junction departs from germline at one end; a sequencing error may be responsible. Here the CDR3 reads CASSATGSENTIYF. The DNA for the CDR3 is TGTGCCAGCAGCGCCACGGGATCTGAAAACACCATATATTTT. The chain links TRBV7-2 to TRBJ1-3; D unresolved. Germline V gene sequence: CDR1 SGHTA, CDR2 FQGNSA. The CDR3 has 14 residues.

This chain connects TRBV2 to TRBJ2-2, with D uncertain. The CDR3 spans 14 residues. Germline CDR1 reads SNHLY; CDR2 reads FYNNEI. Trimming stripped 8 bases from V and 3 bases from J, with 13 bases between. The CDR3 is CASLTYPDTGELFF. Here the CDR3 DNA reads TGTGCCAGCCTAACCTACCCTGACACCGGGGAGCTGTTTTTT.

The V and J genes are TRBV7-9 and TRBJ2-5; perhaps TRBD1 as D (5 bases). Germline V gene lookup returns CDR1 SEHNR and CDR2 FQNEAQ (reference sequence). V lost 1 base to trimming and J lost 4 bases, with 10 bases between them. CDR3 length: 14 amino acids. DNA of the CDR3: TGTGCCAGCAGCTTAGGCTCAGGGTTAGAGACCCAGTACTTC. It specifies CASSLGSGLETQYF.

This clone occurred a few times. The chain has TRBV7-9 and TRBJ1-4; 7 bases line up with TRBD1. Trimming at V came to 5 bases and at J to 3 bases, leaving 9 bases not matched to a gene. The CDR3 is 16 amino acids. Germline V gene data show CDR1 as SEHNR and CDR2 as FQNEAQ (reference sequence). CDR3: CASSPRQGGPNEKLFF. DNA for the CDR3: TGTGCCAGCAGCCCACGGCAGGGGGGACCTAATGAAAAACTGTTTTTT.

The gene calls are TRBV25-1 and TRBJ1-2; no reliable D call. Trimming cost V 0 bases and J 5 bases, with 10 bases left between them. The CDR3 contains 14 residues. CDR1 and CDR2 from the germline V gene are MGHDK and SYGVNS. The CDR3 protein is CASSEYGGRYGYTF. In nucleotides, the CDR3 is TGTGCCAGCAGTGAATATGGCGGAAGGTATGGCTACACCTTC.

The chain combines TRBV19 with TRBJ1-1, with D unclear. Per germline, CDR1 LNHDA and CDR2 SQIVND (reference sequence). This CDR3 is 14 amino acids long. V lost 3 bases and J 4 bases, leaving 12 bases between the germline ends. The DNA for the CDR3 is TGTGCCAGTAGTATGGCAGGCCCGAGCACTGAAGCTTTCTTT. Residues: CASSMAGPSTEAFF.

The chain uses TRBV21-1 and TRBJ2-7; the table's D call of TRBD1 was not tested on the DNA. TRBV21-1 corresponds to a pseudogene. The CDR3 consists of 17 residues. The CDR3: CASRFRRVQGAFHEQYF. In DNA form, the CDR3 reads TGTGCCAGCAGATTCCGAAGAGTGCAGGGGGCCTTCCACGAGCAGTACTTC.

This clone has only a few counts. The chain employs TRBV4-3 and TRBJ2-7; 13 positions match TRBD2. V was pared by 4 bases and J by 3 bases, with 6 bases of the junction left unmatched. The CDR3 totals 16 residues. CDR1 LGHNA and CDR2 YSLEER come from the germline V gene. DNA for the CDR3: TGCGCCAGCAGCCCTACCGGACTAGCGGGGGTCTACGAGCAGTACTTC. Protein: CASSPTGLAGVYEQYF.

The CDR3 bases are TGTGCCACCCTCCTGGGGGGGAAACCTGAAAAACTGTTTTTT. Translating gives CATLLGGKPEKLFF. The V and J genes are TRBV21-1 and TRBJ1-4. TRBV21-1 is labeled a pseudogene. The CDR3 runs 14 residues.

The chain joins TRBV19 to TRBJ1-4; 7 bases align to TRBD1. This CDR3 is 17 amino acids long. J gave up 0 bases and V 0 bases, and 4 bases lay outside the gene matches. Germline V gene lookup returns CDR1 LNHDA and CDR2 SQIVND (reference sequence). CDR3 bases: TGTGCCAGTAGTATAGACAAGGGGGCTGCAACTAATGAAAAACTGTTTTTT. This translates into CASSIDKGAATNEKLFF.

The V gene is TRBV6-1, the J gene TRBJ2-4, with D possibly being TRBD2 (5 bases). The CDR3 contains 15 residues. Germline lookup yields CDR1 MNHNS and CDR2 SASEGT. V was trimmed by 6 bases and J by 3 bases, leaving 15 bases between them. CDR3 protein: CASSDRGNGKNIQYF. In nucleotides, the CDR3 is TGTGCCAGCAGCGACCGGGGAAATGGCAAAAACATTCAGTACTTC.

This clone qualifies as medium-sized. The chain carries TRBV5-4 and TRBJ1-1, with D possibly being TRBD1 (6 bases). In germline, CDR1 is SGHNT, CDR2 YYREEE (reference sequence). V lost 3 bases, J lost 8 bases, and 11 bases lay in between. This CDR3 is built from 12 residues. This CDR3 is CASSSFGTEAFF. The CDR3, as DNA: TGTGCCAGCAGCTCGTTTGGGACAGAAGCTTTCTTT.

V and J are TRBV4-3 and TRBJ2-1; a possible D gene is TRBD2 (6 bases). The CDR3 is made up of 16 amino acids. Trimming took 0 bases from V and 9 from J, leaving 18 bases between them. The V gene's germline CDR1 is LGHNA and CDR2 YSLEER. DNA of the CDR3: TGCGCCAGCAGCCAAGATCTGAGGCGTAGCGGCCTTGAGCAGTTCTTC. Translation gives CASSQDLRRSGLEQFF.

This sequence joins TRBV7-9 and TRBJ2-2; TRBD2 is a possible D gene (7 bases). The CDR3 sequence is 15 residues long. In germline, CDR1 is SEHNR, CDR2 FQNEAQ (reference sequence). Trimming cost V 7 bases and J 3 bases, with 15 bases left between them. The CDR3 nucleotides are TGTGCCAGCACCCACAGGGAGGGGGACACCGGGGAGCTGTTTTTT. It yields the protein CASTHREGDTGELFF.

V and J are TRBV6-5 and TRBJ2-3; D unresolved. The V gene's germline CDR1 is MNHEY and CDR2 SVGAGI. This CDR3 contains 12 residues. Trimming took 6 bases from V and 2 from J, leaving 6 bases between them. CDR3 nucleotide sequence: TGTGCCAGCAGAACTACCACAGATACGCAGTATTTT. Its translation: CASRTTTDTQYF.

The chain employs TRBV11-2 and TRBJ2-7; 8 bases agree with TRBD2. The CDR3 has 15 residues. CDR1 is SGHAT, CDR2 FQNNGV, per germline. V shed 5 bases and J 3 bases; nucleotides not matched to a gene: 9. CDR3 coding DNA: TGTGCCAGCAGCCAGTTCGGGGGGGCGAACTACGAGCAGTACTTC. Encoded protein: CASSQFGGANYEQYF. The variable domain in full, with the rest retrieved from reference TRBV11-2 and TRBJ2-7, is EAGVAQSPRYKIIEKRQSVAFWCNPISGHATLYWYQQILGQGPKLLIQFQNNGVVDDSQLPKDRFSAERLKGVDSTLKIQPAKLEDSAVYLCASSQFGGANYEQYFGPGTRLTVT.

V is TRBV6-1 and J is TRBJ2-1; 7 positions match TRBD1. With 11 bases clipped from V and 6 bases from J, the junction kept 16 bases outside the gene matches. The CDR3 loop spans 15 amino acids. Germline CDR1 reads MNHNS; CDR2 reads SASEGT. CDR3 DNA sequence: TGTGCCTGCACCCTTTCCCAGACAGGGATCAATGAGCAGTTCTTC. As protein: CACTLSQTGINEQFF.

This chain's CDR3 is CASSSEVSGGYTF. CDR3 DNA: TGCGCCAGCAGTAGTGAGGTTTCGGGTGGCTACACCTTC. The V call is TRBV5-1, the J call TRBJ1-2; D is uncertain. The CDR3 is 13 residues long. Per germline, CDR1 SGHRS and CDR2 YFSETQ. V was shortened by 5 bases and J by 7 bases, with 15 bases between the two germline ends.

This clone was observed a handful of times. The genes are TRBV27 and TRBJ1-2; D may be TRBD1 (5 bases). Between the trimmed V and J ends, which lost 4 bases and 7 bases, there was a span of 19 bases. The CDR3 consists of 15 residues. CDR1 and CDR2 from the germline V gene are MNHEY and SMNVEV (reference sequence). CDR3 coding DNA: TGTGCCAGCAGTTGGCAATCGGGGGGTTTGGGTGGCTACACCTTC. Its protein is CASSWQSGGLGGYTF.

This clone has more than one count but fewer than ten. The chain employs TRBV4-1 and TRBJ2-1, with 9 bases fitting TRBD1. The CDR3 contains 15 residues. CDR1 is MGHRA, CDR2 YSYEKL, per germline. With V trimmed by 0 bases and J by 8 bases, 5 bases remained unmatched. CDR3 sequence (DNA): TGCGCCAGCAGCCAAGAGACGGACAGGGGCGATGAGCAGTTCTTC. Residues: CASSQETDRGDEQFF.

The chain combines TRBV18 with TRBJ2-7; tentatively, D is TRBD1 (6 bases). Germline loops: CDR1 KGHSH, CDR2 LQKENI. The V and J ends lost 4 bases and 7 bases respectively, with 20 bases between them. The CDR3 covers 15 residues. The CDR3 DNA sequence: TGTGCCAGCTCACTAAGAGGGGGATCCAAGGGTGAGCAGTACTTC. This codes for CASSLRGGSKGEQYF.